The 9 T cell receptor beta chains reported below all come from one sample, sequenced in a study of cytomegalovirus exposure and HLA in healthy donors. PCR employed 60 Vbeta and 13 Jbeta primers. The data were produced by immunoSEQ multiplex PCR, yet TCRdb's version contains in-frame clones alone and is incomplete. In the table there are around 200,000 clones, around 85% of which are singletons. Material for sequencing was PBMCs. Receptors were obtained from a man over 45 in good health and CMV-seronegative.

This chain uses TRBV27 with TRBJ1-4, with D perhaps TRBD1 (5 bases). The CDR3 totals 14 residues. The ends were cut back, 5 bases at V and 1 base at J, with 8 bases in the middle. CDR1 is MNHEY and CDR2 is SMNVEV in the germline V gene (reference sequence). The CDR3 bases are TGTGCCAGCAGTCCTAGGGGAACTAATGAAAAACTGTTTTTT. It translates to CASSPRGTNEKLFF.

The chain links TRBV30 to TRBJ1-6; 9 bases fit TRBD1. The CDR3 consists of 15 residues. Germline V gene lookup returns CDR1 GTSNPN and CDR2 SVGIG (reference sequence). V lost 4 bases, J lost 4 bases, and 5 bases stayed unmatched. The CDR3 coding sequence is TGTGCCTGGATCTCGACAGGGGGGTATAATTCACCCCTCCACTTT. Amino acids: CAWISTGGYNSPLHF.

This rearrangement joins TRBV10-3 to TRBJ2-5, with D unresolved. Looked up from germline, CDR1 is ENHRY and CDR2 is SYGVKD. Trimming took 4 bases from V and 2 from J, leaving 8 bases between them. The CDR3 totals 13 residues. CDR3 in DNA: TGTGCCATCAGTGGGCGCGGACAAGAGACCCAGTACTTC. Translation gives CAISGRGQETQYF.

The chain has TRBV9 and TRBJ1-1, with 7 bases matching TRBD1. The CDR3 sequence is 15 residues long. Looked up from germline, CDR1 is SGDLS and CDR2 is YYNGEE. V lost 0 bases and J lost 0; bases outside the gene matches: 2. CDR3 nucleotides: TGTGCCAGCAGCGTAGGAGGGGGCATGAACACTGAAGCTTTCTTT. Translation gives CASSVGGGMNTEAFF.

This clone was recorded once. The chain couples TRBV30 to TRBJ2-1; the D gene is possibly TRBD2 (6 bases). The CDR3 runs to 13 residues. V lost 4 bases, J lost 4 bases, and 11 bases lay in between. Germline CDR1 and CDR2: GTSNPN and SVGIG (reference sequence). The CDR3 DNA is TGTGCCTGGAACGGCGGGATATACAATGAGCAGTTCTTC. Translation gives CAWNGGIYNEQFF. The full variable domain, in which reference TRBV30 and TRBJ2-1 provide the parts outside the CDR3, is SQTIHQWPATLVQPVGSPLSLECTVEGTSNPNLYWYRQAAGRGLQLLFYSVGIGQISSEVPQNLSASRPQDRQFILSSKKLLLSDSGFYLCAWNGGIYNEQFFGPGTRLTVL.

The sample holds one count of this clone. The J gene is TRBJ2-5, the V gene TRBV25-1, with D possibly being TRBD1 (5 bases). The V end was cut by 5 bases, the J end by 1 base, with 11 bases between. Germline V gene data show CDR1 as MGHDK and CDR2 as SYGVNS. There are 14 residues in the CDR3. CDR3 coding DNA: TGTGCCAGCAGTCCGGAGACAGTCCAAGAGACCCAGTACTTC. This translates into CASSPETVQETQYF.

The V and J genes are TRBV7-6 and TRBJ2-2; 12 bases align to TRBD2. Germline CDR1 and CDR2: SGHVS and FNYEAQ. V was clipped by 5 bases and J by 2 bases; unmatched bases: 9. This CDR3 is 18 amino acids long. CDR3 amino acids: CASSQRTSGTINTGELFF. CDR3 in DNA: TGTGCCAGCAGCCAAAGGACTAGCGGGACCATAAACACCGGGGAGCTGTTTTTT.

The genes are TRBV10-3 and TRBJ2-3; TRBD2 matches 11 bases. The J segment lost 3 bases and the V segment lost 11 bases, leaving 10 bases of the junction unmatched. CDR3 length: 15 amino acids. Germline CDR1 and CDR2: ENHRY and SYGVKD. CDR3 in DNA: TGTGCCGCGAAGACTAGCGGGGCCACAACAGATACGCAGTATTTT. This encodes CAAKTSGATTDTQYF.

This clone was seen a single time. This sequence joins TRBV15 and TRBJ2-5; D may be TRBD1 (6 bases). Trimming cost V 1 base and J 4 bases, with 13 bases left between them. This CDR3 has 15 amino acids. Germline V gives CDR1 LNHNV, CDR2 YYDKDF (reference sequence). For the CDR3, the DNA is TGTGCCACCAGCAGAGGGGGGCAAGGGGTAGAGACCCAGTACTTC. Translated, it gives CATSRGGQGVETQYF.